What follows are 11 T cell receptor beta chains derived from one specimen sequenced in a study of T-cell reconstitution after alpha-beta-depleted transplantation in children. Unique molecular identifiers were incorporated during preparation of the TCRbeta library. TCRdb passed the PCR reads through MiXCR, listing each CDR3 protein once. The sample lists a few hundred thousand distinct CDR3 sequences, about an eighth occurring once. The input for sequencing was PBMCs, taken from the stem cell graft. These receptors were taken from a human donor who donated a stem cell graft to a child with Fanconi anemia.

Ten or more counts support this clonotype. An end of the junction does not agree with germline; a read error may underlie this. This sequence joins TRBV29-1 and TRBJ2-5; D is uncertain. CDR1 and CDR2 (germline): SQVTM, ANQGSEA. CDR3 length: 11 residues. The CDR3: CSVRPHRDLHF. In nucleotides, the CDR3 is TGCAGCGTCCGACCGCACAGAGATTTGCACTTC. Full variable domain (outside the CDR3, taken from reference TRBV29-1 and TRBJ2-5): SAVISQKPSRDICQRGTSLTIQCQVDSQVTMMFWYRQQPGQSLTLIATANQGSEATYESGFVIDKFPISRPNLTFSTLTVSNMSPEDSSIYLCSVRPHRDLHFGPGTRLLVL.

CDR3 nucleotides: TGTGCCAGCAGCTTGGAGTGGCCGGGACAAAGAGAAAATGGCTACACCTTC. Residues: CASSLEWPGQRENGYTF. The chain employs TRBV5-6 and TRBJ1-2, with a weak D call TRBD1 (6 bases). The CDR3 is 17 amino acids. CDR1 SGHDT and CDR2 YYEEEE come from the germline V gene. V was shortened by 0 bases and J by 6 bases, with 21 bases between the two germline ends. Together with reference TRBV5-6 and TRBJ1-2, the CDR3 gives the full variable domain: DAGVTQSPTHLIKTRGQQVTLRCSPKSGHDTVSWYQQALGQGPQFIFQYYEEEERQRGNFPDRFSGHQFPNYSSELNVNALLLGDSALYLCASSLEWPGQRENGYTFGSGTRLTVV.

The genes are TRBV20-1 and TRBJ2-7; 7 bases line up with TRBD1. Germline V gene sequence: CDR1 DFQATT, CDR2 SNEGSKA (reference sequence). The CDR3 runs 14 residues. V trimming: 4 bases; J trimming: 6 bases; junction bases outside the gene matches: 12. CDR3 amino acids: CSATSMTGLAEQYF. The CDR3 DNA sequence: TGCAGTGCTACTTCCATGACAGGGTTGGCCGAGCAGTACTTC.

This clonotype was counted a few times. V is TRBV29-1 and J is TRBJ2-2; a weak D match, TRBD1 (5 bases). The CDR3 totals 13 residues. With 4 bases removed from V and 5 bases from J, the gap between germline ends came to 11 bases. Looked up from germline, CDR1 is SQVTM and CDR2 is ANQGSEA. The CDR3 nucleotides read TGCAGCGTTGGGAGACAGTTAACCGGGGAGCTGTTTTTT. Protein sequence: CSVGRQLTGELFF.

This clonotype was seen ten or more times. This chain links TRBV6-1 with TRBJ1-1, with 10 bases that match TRBD1. V was pared by 3 bases and J by 11 bases, with 6 bases of the junction left unmatched. This CDR3 region has 13 residues. CDR1 is MNHNS and CDR2 is SASEGT in the germline V gene. The CDR3 nucleotides are TGTGCCAGCAGTGATTGGGACAGGGGACCCGCTTTCTTT. Translated: CASSDWDRGPAFF.

The chain joins TRBV10-3 to TRBJ2-2; 11 bases agree with TRBD1. The germline V gene encodes CDR1 ENHRY and CDR2 SYGVKD. The V gene end was trimmed by 6 bases and the J gene end by 4 bases; junction bases not matched to a gene: 1. The CDR3 sequence is 14 residues long. In DNA, the CDR3 is TGTGCCATCAGAGGGACAGGGGGCACCGGGGAGCTGTTTTTT. The encoded protein is CAIRGTGGTGELFF.

The sample holds a few counts of this clonotype. The chain is built from TRBV5-5 and TRBJ2-5; D tentatively fits TRBD1 or TRBD2 (6 bases each). Between the trimmed V and J ends, which lost 4 bases and 4 bases, there was a span of 20 bases. The CDR3 has 16 amino acids. Germline V gives CDR1 SGHKS, CDR2 YYEKEE (reference sequence). DNA of the CDR3: TGTGCCAGCAGCAGGGGGGACGCGGGAACGACAGAGACCCAGTACTTC. Protein product: CASSRGDAGTTETQYF.

This clonotype was observed at least ten times. This sequence joins TRBV20-1 and TRBJ1-1, with unresolved D. V was pared by 6 bases and J by 4 bases, with 15 bases between. The CDR3 spans 13 residues. CDR1 is DFQATT, CDR2 SNEGSKA, per germline (reference sequence). DNA of the CDR3: TGCAGTGCCACCAGAGTGTCGGGCACTGAAGCTTTCTTT. Protein product: CSATRVSGTEAFF.

This clonotype was picked up many times. The V gene is TRBV29-1, the J gene TRBJ2-5, with a possible D match to TRBD1 (5 bases). This CDR3 contains 14 residues. V was shortened by 4 bases and J by 0 bases, with 12 bases between the two germline ends. The germline V gene encodes CDR1 SQVTM and CDR2 ANQGSEA. The CDR3 spells CSVVPGNNQETQYF. CDR3 in DNA: TGCAGCGTTGTTCCAGGGAATAACCAAGAGACCCAGTACTTC.

V and J are TRBV5-4 and TRBJ2-1, with 9 bases that match TRBD2. V shed 4 bases, J shed 5 bases, and the junction held 10 bases outside the gene matches. Germline loops: CDR1 SGHNT, CDR2 YYREEE (reference sequence). CDR3 size: 16 residues. The CDR3: CASSPGGGTSNNEQFF. DNA of the CDR3: TGTGCCAGCAGCCCCGGCGGGGGGACTAGCAACAATGAGCAGTTCTTC. The variable domain in full, with the rest retrieved from reference TRBV5-4 and TRBJ2-1, is ETGVTQSPTHLIKTRGQQVTLRCSSQSGHNTVSWYQQALGQGPQFIFQYYREEENGRGNFPPRFSGLQFPNYSSELNVNALELDDSALYLCASSPGGGTSNNEQFFGPGTRLTVL.

The table lists this clonotype with many counts. V is TRBV28 and J is TRBJ2-7; D possibly matches TRBD1 or TRBD2 (6 bases each). The CDR3 runs to 13 residues. In germline, CDR1 is MDHEN, CDR2 SYDVKM. V was clipped by 5 bases and J by 1 base, with 9 bases between them. This chain's CDR3 is CASSIGGSYEQYV. DNA of the CDR3: TGTGCCAGCAGTATAGGGGGGTCCTACGAGCAGTACGTC.